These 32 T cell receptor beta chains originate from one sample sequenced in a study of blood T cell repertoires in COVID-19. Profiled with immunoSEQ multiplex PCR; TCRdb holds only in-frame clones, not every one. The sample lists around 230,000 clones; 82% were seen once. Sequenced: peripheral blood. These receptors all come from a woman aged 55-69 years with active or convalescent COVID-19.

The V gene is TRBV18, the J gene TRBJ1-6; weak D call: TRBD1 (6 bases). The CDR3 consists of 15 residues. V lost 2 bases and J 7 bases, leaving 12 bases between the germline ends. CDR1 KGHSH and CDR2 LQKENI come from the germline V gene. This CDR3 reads CASSPGQYINSPLHF. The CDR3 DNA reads TGTGCCAGCTCACCAGGACAGTACATCAATTCACCCCTCCACTTT.

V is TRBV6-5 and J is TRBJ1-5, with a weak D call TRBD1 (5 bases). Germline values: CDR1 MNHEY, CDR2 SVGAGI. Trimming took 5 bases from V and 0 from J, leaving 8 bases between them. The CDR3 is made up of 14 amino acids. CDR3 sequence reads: CASSRGYSNQPQHF. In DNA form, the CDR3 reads TGTGCCAGCAGTAGGGGCTATAGCAATCAGCCCCAGCATTTT.

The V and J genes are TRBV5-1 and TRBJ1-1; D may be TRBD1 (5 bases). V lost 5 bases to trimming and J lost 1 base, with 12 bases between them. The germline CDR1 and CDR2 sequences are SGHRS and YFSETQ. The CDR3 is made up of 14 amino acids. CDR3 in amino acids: CASRADSSNTEAFF. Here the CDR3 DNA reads TGCGCCAGCAGAGCCGACAGCTCGAACACTGAAGCTTTCTTT.

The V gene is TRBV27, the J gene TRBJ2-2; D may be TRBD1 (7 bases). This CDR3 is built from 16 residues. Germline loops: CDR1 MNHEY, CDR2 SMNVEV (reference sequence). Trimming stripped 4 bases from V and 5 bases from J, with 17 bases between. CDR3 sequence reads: CASSSPTGAGTGELFF. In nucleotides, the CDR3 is TGTGCCAGCAGTTCCCCCACAGGGGCGGGAACCGGGGAGCTGTTTTTT.

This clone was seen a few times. The CDR3 DNA reads as TGTGCCAGTAGCCGACCCAGGGAGACCCAGTACTTC. Translating it yields CASSRPRETQYF. V gene TRBV19 combines with J gene TRBJ2-5; D is unclear. The germline CDR1 and CDR2 sequences are LNHDA and SQIVND (reference sequence). V was trimmed by 6 bases and J by 5 bases, leaving 10 bases between them. The CDR3 spans 12 residues.

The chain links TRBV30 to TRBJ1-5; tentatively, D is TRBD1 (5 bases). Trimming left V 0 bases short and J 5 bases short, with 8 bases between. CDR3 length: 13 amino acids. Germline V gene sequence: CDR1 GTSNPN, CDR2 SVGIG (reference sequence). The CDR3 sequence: CAWSVQDDQPQHF. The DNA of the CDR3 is TGTGCCTGGAGTGTACAGGATGATCAGCCCCAGCATTTT.

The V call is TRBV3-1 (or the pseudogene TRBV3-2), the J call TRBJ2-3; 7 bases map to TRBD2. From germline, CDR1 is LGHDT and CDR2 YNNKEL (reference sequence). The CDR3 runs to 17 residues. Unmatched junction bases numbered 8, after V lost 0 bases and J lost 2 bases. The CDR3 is CASSQDKGSGFTDTQYF. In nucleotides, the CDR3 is TGTGCCAGCAGCCAAGATAAGGGTAGCGGGTTCACAGATACGCAGTATTTT.

The chain's CDR3 is CASKGTGWSNQPQHF. CDR3 in DNA: TGTGCCAGTAAGGGGACAGGGTGGAGCAATCAGCCCCAGCATTTT. The chain combines TRBV19 with TRBJ1-5; 9 bases map to TRBD1. CDR1 is LNHDA, CDR2 SQIVND, per germline (reference sequence). CDR3 size: 15 residues. V dropped 7 bases and J dropped 1; count of bases not matched to a gene: 5.

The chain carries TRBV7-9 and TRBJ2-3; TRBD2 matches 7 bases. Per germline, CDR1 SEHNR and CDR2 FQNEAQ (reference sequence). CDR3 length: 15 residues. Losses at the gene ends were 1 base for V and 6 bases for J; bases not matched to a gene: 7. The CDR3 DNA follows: TGTGCCAGCAGCTTAGTGCCGGGGGAGGGGGATACGCAGTATTTT. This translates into CASSLVPGEGDTQYF.

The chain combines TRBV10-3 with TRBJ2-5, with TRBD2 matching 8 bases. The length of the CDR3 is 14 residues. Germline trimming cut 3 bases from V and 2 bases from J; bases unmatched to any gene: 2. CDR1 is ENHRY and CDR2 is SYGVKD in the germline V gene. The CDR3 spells CAISDGGGQETQYF. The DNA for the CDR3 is TGTGCCATCAGTGACGGGGGGGGTCAAGAGACCCAGTACTTC.

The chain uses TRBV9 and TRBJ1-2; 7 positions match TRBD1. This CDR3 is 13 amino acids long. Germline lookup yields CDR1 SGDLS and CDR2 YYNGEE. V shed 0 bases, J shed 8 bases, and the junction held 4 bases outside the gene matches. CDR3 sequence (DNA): TGTGCCAGCAGCGTAGGGGACAGCCTAGGCTACACCTTC. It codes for CASSVGDSLGYTF.

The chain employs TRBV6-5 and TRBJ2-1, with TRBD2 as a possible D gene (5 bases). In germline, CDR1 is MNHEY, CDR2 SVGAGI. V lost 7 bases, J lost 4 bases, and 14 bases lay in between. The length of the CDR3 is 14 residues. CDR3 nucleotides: TGTGCCAGCACGCTGGGGAGAGAATACAATGAGCAGTTCTTC. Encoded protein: CASTLGREYNEQFF.

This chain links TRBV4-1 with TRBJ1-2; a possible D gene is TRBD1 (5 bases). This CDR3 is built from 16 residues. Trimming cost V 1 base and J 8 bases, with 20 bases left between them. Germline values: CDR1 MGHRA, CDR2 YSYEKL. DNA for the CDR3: TGCGCCAGCAGCCAAGTGGGGACCGCGGGAGCGGGAGGCTACACCTTC. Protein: CASSQVGTAGAGGYTF.

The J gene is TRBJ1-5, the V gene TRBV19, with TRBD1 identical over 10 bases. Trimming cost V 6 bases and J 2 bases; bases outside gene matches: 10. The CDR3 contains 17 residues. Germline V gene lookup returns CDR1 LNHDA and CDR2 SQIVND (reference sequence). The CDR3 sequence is CASRETGGPGGNQPQHF. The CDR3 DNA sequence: TGTGCCAGTAGGGAGACAGGGGGCCCAGGGGGCAATCAGCCCCAGCATTTT. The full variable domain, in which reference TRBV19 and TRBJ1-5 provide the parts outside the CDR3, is DGGITQSPKYLFRKEGQNVTLSCEQNLNHDAMYWYRQDPGQGLRLIYYSQIVNDFQKGDIAEGYSVSREKKESFPLTVTSAQKNPTAFYLCASRETGGPGGNQPQHFGDGTRLSIL.

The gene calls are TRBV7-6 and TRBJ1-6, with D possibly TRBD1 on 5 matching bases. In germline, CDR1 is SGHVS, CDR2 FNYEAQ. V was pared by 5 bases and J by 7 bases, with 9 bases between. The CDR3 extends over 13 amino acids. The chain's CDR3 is CASSPQGNSPLHF. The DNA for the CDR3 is TGTGCCAGCAGCCCTCAGGGAAATTCACCCCTCCACTTT.

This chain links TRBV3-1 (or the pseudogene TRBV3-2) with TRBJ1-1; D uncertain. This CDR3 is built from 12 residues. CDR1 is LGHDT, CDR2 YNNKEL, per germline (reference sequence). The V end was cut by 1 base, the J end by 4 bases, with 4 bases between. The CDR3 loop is CASSQVSTEAFF. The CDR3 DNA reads TGTGCCAGCAGCCAAGTCTCCACTGAAGCTTTCTTT.

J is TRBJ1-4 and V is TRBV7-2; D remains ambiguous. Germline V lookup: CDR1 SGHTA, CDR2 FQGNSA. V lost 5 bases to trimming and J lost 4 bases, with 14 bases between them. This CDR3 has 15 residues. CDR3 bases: TGTGCCAGCAGCGCCCGGGCGGGGAATAATGAAAAACTGTTTTTT. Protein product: CASSARAGNNEKLFF.

CDR3 protein: CASSLDREAEQYF. CDR3 DNA: TGTGCCAGCAGCTTAGATCGCGAGGCCGAGCAGTACTTC. The chain recombines TRBV11-2 with TRBJ2-7; D call uncertain. The CDR3 has 13 residues. The germline V gene encodes CDR1 SGHAT and CDR2 FQNNGV. V gave up 0 bases and J gave up 6 bases, with 9 bases separating them.

The CDR3 region is CASSEFGVSGGGRNQPQHF. CDR3 nucleotides: TGTGCCAGCAGTGAATTCGGGGTCTCTGGAGGGGGCCGCAATCAGCCCCAGCATTTT. The chain joins TRBV6-1 to TRBJ1-5; TRBD1 aligns across 7 bases. The CDR3 has 19 amino acids. Germline V gives CDR1 MNHNS, CDR2 SASEGT. The J segment lost 2 bases and the V segment lost 2 bases, leaving 15 bases of the junction unmatched.

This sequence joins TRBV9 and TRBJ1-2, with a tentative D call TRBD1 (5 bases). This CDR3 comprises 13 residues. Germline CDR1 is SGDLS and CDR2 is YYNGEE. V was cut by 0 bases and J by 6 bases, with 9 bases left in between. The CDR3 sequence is CASSVVPGNGYTF. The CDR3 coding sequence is TGTGCCAGCAGCGTAGTTCCAGGGAATGGCTACACCTTC. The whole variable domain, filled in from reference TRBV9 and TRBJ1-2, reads DSGVTQTPKHLITATGQRVTLRCSPRSGDLSVYWYQQSLDQGLQFLIQYYNGEERAKGNILERFSAQQFPDLHSELNLSSLELGDSALYFCASSVVPGNGYTFGSGTRLTVV.

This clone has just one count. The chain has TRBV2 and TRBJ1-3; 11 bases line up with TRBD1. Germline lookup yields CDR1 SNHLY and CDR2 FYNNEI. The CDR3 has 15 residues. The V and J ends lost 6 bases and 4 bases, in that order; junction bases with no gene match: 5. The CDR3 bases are TGTGCCAGCAGAGGACAGGGGGCGCACGGAAACACCATATATTTT. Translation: CASRGQGAHGNTIYF. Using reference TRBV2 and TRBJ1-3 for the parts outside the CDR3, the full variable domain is EPEVTQTPSHQVTQMGQEVILRCVPISNHLYFYWYRQILGQKVEFLVSFYNNEISEKSEIFDDQFSVERPDGSNFTLKIRSTKLEDSAMYFCASRGQGAHGNTIYFGEGSWLTVV.

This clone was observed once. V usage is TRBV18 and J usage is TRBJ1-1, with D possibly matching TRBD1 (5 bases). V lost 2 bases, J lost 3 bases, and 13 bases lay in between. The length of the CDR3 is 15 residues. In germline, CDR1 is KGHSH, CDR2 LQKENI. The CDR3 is CASSPYEGRDTEAFF. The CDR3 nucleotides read TGTGCCAGCTCACCATATGAGGGGAGGGACACTGAAGCTTTCTTT.

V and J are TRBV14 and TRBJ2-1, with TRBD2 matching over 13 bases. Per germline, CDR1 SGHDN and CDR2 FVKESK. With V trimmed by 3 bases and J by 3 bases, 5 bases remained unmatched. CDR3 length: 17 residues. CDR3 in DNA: TGTGCCAGCAGCCAGAAACTAGCGGGGGGGCACTACAATGAGCAGTTCTTC. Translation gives CASSQKLAGGHYNEQFF.

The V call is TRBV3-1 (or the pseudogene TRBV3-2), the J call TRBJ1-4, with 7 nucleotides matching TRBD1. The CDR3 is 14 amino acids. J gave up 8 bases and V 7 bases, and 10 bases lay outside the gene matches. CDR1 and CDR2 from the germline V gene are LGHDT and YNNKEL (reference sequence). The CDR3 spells CASTRQGLREKLFF. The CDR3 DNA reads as TGTGCCAGCACCCGACAGGGATTAAGAGAAAAACTGTTTTTT.

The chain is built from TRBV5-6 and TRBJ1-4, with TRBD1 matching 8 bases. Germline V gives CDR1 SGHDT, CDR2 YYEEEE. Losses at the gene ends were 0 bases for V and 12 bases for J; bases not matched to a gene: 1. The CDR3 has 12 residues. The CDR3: CASSLGDRQLFF. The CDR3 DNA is TGTGCCAGCAGCTTGGGGGACAGGCAACTGTTTTTT.

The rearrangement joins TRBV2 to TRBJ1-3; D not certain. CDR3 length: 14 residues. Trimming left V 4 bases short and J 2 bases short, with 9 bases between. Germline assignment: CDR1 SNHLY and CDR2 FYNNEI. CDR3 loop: CASSARPTGNTIYF. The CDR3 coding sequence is TGTGCCAGCAGTGCCAGGCCCACTGGAAACACCATATATTTT.

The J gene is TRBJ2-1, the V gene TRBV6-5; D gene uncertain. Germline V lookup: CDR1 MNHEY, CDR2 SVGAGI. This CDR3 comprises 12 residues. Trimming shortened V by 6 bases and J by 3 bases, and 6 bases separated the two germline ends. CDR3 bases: TGTGCCAGCAGCCAGGACTACAATGAGCAGTTCTTC. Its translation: CASSQDYNEQFF.

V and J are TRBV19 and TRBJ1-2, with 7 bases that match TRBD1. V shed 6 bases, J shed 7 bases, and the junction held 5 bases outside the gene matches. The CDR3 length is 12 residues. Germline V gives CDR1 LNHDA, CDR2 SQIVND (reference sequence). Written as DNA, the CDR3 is TGTGCCAGTAGCGACAGGGCGGGTGGCTACACCTTC. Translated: CASSDRAGGYTF.

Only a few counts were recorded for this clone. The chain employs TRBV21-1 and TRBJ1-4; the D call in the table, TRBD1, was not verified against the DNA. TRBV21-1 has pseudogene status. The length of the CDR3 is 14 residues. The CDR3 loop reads CASSIRSTNEKLFF. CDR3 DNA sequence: TGTGCCAGCAGCATCAGGTCAACTAATGAAAAACTGTTTTTT.

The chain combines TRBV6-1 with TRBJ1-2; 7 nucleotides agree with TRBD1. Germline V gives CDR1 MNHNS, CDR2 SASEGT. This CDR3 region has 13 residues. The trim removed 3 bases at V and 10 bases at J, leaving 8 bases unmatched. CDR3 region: CASSDGTAHVYTF. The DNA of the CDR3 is TGTGCCAGCAGTGACGGGACAGCGCACGTCTACACCTTC.

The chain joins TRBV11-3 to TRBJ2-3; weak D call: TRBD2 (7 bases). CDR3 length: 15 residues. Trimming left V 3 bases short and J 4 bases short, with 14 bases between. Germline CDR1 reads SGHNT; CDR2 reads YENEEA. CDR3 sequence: CASSFLPGGSDTQYF. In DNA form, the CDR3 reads TGTGCCAGCAGCTTTCTGCCGGGGGGCTCAGATACGCAGTATTTT.

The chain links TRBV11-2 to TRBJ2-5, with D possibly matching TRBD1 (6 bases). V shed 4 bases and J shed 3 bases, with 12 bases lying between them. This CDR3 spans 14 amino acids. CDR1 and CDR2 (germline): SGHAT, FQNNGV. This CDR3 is CASSSGVVEETQYF. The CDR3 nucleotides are TGTGCCAGCAGCTCAGGGGTGGTGGAAGAGACCCAGTACTTC.